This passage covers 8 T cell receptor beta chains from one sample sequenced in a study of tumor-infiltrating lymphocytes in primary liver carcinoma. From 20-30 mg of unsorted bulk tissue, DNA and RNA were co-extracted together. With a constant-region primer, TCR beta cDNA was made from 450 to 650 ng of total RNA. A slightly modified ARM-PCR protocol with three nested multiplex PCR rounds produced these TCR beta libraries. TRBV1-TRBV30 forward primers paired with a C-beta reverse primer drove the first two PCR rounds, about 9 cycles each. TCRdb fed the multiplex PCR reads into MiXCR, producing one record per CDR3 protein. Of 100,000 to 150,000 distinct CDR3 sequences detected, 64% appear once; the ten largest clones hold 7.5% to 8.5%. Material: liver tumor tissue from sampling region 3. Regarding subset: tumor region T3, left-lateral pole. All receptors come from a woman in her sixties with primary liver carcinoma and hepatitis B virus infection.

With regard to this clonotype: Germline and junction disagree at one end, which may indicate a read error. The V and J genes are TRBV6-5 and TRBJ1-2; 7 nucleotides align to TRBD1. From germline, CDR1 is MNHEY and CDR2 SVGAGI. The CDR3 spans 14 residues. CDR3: CASMSGTAPYGYSF. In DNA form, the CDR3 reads TGTGCCAGCATGAGCGGGACAGCGCCTTATGGCTACAGCTTC.

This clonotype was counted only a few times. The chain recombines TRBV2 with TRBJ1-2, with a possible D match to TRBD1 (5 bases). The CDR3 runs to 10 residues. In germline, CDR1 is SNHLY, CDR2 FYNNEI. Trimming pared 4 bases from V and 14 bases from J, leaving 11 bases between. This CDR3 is CASSADSLTF. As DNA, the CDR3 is TGTGCCAGCAGTGCCGACAGTCTTACCTTC.

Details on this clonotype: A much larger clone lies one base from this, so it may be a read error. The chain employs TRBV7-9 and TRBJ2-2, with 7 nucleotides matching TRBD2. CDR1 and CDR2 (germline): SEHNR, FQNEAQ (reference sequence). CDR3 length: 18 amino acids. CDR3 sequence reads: CASSLGGLAGLNTVELFF. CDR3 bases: TGTGCCAGCAGCTTAGGGGGCTTAGCGGGCCTGAACACCGTGGAGCTGTTTTTT.

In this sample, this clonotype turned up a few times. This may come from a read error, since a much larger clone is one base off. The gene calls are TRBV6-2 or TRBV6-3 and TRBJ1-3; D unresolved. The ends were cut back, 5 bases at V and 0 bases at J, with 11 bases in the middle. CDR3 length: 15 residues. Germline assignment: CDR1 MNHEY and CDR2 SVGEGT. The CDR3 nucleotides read TGTGCCAGCAGTCACGGGGTCTTCTCTGGAAACACCATATATTTT. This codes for CASSHGVFSGNTIYF.

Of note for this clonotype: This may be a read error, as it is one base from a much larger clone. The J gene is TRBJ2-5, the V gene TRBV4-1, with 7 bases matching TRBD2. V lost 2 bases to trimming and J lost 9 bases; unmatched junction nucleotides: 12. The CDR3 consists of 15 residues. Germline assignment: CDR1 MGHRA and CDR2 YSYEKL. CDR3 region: CASSQSGAGAEAQYF. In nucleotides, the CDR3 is TGCGCCAGCAGCCAAAGTGGGGCGGGAGCGGAGGCCCAGTACTTC.

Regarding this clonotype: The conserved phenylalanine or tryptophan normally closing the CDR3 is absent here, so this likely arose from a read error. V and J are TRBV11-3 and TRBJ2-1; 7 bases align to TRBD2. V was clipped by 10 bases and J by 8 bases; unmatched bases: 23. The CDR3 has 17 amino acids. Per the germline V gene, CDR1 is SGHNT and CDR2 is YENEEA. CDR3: CANRLGRGEWGVDEQFL. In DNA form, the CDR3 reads TGTGCCAACAGATTAGGTCGGGGGGAGTGGGGTGTCGATGAGCAGTTCCTC.

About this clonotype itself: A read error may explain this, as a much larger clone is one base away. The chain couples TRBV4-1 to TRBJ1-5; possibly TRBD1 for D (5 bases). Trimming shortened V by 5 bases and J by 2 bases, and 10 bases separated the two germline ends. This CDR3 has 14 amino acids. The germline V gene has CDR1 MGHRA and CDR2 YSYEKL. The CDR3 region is CASSVQVGNQPQHF. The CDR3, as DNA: TGCGCCAGCAGCGTACAGGTTGGCAATCAGCCCCAGCATTTT.

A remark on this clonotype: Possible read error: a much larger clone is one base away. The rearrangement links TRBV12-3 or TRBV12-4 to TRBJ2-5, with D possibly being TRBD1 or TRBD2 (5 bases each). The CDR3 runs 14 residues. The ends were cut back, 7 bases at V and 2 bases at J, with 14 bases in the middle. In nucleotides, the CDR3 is TGTGCCAGCACCCCCGGGACCCTACAAGAGACCCAGTACTTC. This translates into CASTPGTLQETQYF.